This TCR beta chain was observed in a study of blood T cell repertoires in COVID-19. Study in general: There were acute and convalescent COVID-19 samples, and they came from the United States, Italy and Spain. T cells, B-cell-depleted T cells, or PBMCs provided the cDNA or gDNA that served as material.

Repertoires were generated with immunoSEQ multiplex PCR, while TCRdb's copy carries only in-frame clones and drops some. Among about 170,000 clones listed, about 83% were seen once. V dropped 1 base and J dropped 5 bases, with 8 bases sitting between them. Germline CDR1 is SGHAT and CDR2 is FQNNGV. The CDR3 is 13 amino acids. Patients of the Seattle cohort, enrolled during active infection, were followed longitudinally. The gene calls are TRBV11-2 and TRBJ1-1; D call uncertain. The origin of this receptor is a woman older than 75 with COVID-19, enrolled during active disease. Sample: peripheral blood. The CDR3 spells CASSLVGGTEAFF. The CDR3 DNA follows: TGTGCCAGCAGCTTAGTAGGAGGGACTGAAGCTTTCTTT. Full variable domain (outside the CDR3, taken from reference TRBV11-2 and TRBJ1-1): EAGVAQSPRYKIIEKRQSVAFWCNPISGHATLYWYQQILGQGPKLLIQFQNNGVVDDSQLPKDRFSAERLKGVDSTLKIQPAKLEDSAVYLCASSLVGGTEAFFGQGTRLTVV.